This entry describes one T cell receptor (beta chain). This record comes from a study of blood T cell repertoires in COVID-19. Study at large: From the United States, Italy and Spain came samples of acute and convalescent COVID-19. The analysed material was cDNA or gDNA that came from T cells, B-cell-depleted T cells, or PBMCs.

Assay used: immunoSEQ multiplex PCR; TCRdb lists only in-frame clones, some missing. Here the sample spans fewer than 80,000 clones, about 85% being singletons. From germline, CDR1 is SQVTM and CDR2 ANQGSEA. V was clipped by 5 bases and J by 1 base, with 8 bases between them. This CDR3 spans 12 amino acids. The sample consisted of peripheral blood. This sequence was found in a human donor in a cohort sampled during active COVID-19. This sequence joins TRBV29-1 and TRBJ1-1, with unresolved D. CDR3 bases: TGCAGCGTTCTGGACTGGAACACTGAAGCTTTCTTT. Protein: CSVLDWNTEAFF.